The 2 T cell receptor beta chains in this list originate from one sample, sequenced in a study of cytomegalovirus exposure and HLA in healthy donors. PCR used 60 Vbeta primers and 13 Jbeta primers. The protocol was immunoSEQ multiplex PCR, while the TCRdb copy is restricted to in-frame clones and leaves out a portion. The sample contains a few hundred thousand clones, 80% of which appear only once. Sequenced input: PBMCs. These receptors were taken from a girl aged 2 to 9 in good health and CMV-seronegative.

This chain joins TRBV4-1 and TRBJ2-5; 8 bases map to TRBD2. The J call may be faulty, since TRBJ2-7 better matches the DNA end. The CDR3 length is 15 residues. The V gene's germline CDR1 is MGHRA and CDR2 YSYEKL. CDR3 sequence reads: CASSQAAAGAYEQYF. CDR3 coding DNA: TGCGCCAGCAGCCAAGCGGCAGCGGGGGCCTACGAGCAGTACTTC.

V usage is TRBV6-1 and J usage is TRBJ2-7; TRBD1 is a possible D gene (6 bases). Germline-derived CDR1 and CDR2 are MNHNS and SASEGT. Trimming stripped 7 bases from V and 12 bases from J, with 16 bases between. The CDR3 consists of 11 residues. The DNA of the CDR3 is TGTGCCAGCAACACCGGGGTCAGGGGGTACTTC. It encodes CASNTGVRGYF.